This passage covers 32 T cell receptor beta chains from one sample sequenced in a study of blood T cell repertoires in COVID-19. The protocol was immunoSEQ multiplex PCR, while the TCRdb copy is restricted to in-frame clones and leaves out a portion. The sample includes roughly 360,000 clones, 88% of them seen just once. Sample: PBMCs or T cells enriched from blood (not recorded which). The source of these receptors is a woman in her 30s with acute COVID-19.

The chain carries TRBV28 and TRBJ2-7; a weak D match, TRBD1 (5 bases). Per germline, CDR1 MDHEN and CDR2 SYDVKM. The CDR3 covers 16 residues. V was cut by 5 bases and J by 4 bases, with 21 bases left in between. The CDR3 coding sequence is TGTGCCAGCAGTCCCCGCCCAGGGAAAATAACGTACGAGCAGTACTTC. Protein sequence: CASSPRPGKITYEQYF. Based on the CDR3 plus reference TRBV28 and TRBJ2-7, the full variable domain is DVKVTQSSRYLVKRTGEKVFLECVQDMDHENMFWYRQDPGLGLRLIYFSYDVKMKEKGDIPEGYSVSREKKERFSLILESASTNQTSMYLCASSPRPGKITYEQYFGPGTRLTVT.

This sequence joins TRBV2 and TRBJ1-1; no reliable D call. The CDR3 contains 12 residues. Deletions cut 7 bases from V and 7 bases from J, with 13 bases between. Germline CDR1 is SNHLY and CDR2 is FYNNEI. This CDR3 is CASIGQADEAFF. CDR3 sequence (DNA): TGTGCCAGCATAGGTCAGGCTGATGAAGCTTTCTTT.

This clone came up once. The rearrangement links TRBV4-1 to TRBJ2-7; TRBD2 might be the D (5 bases). V lost 4 bases and J 3 bases, leaving 13 bases between the germline ends. There are 14 residues in the CDR3. Per the germline V gene, CDR1 is MGHRA and CDR2 is YSYEKL. The CDR3 DNA is TGCGCCAGCAGCCCGCGGGTGGTACGCTACGAGCAGTACTTC. It yields the protein CASSPRVVRYEQYF.

The chain is built from TRBV6-6 and TRBJ1-2; no firm D call. From germline, CDR1 is MNHNY and CDR2 SVGAGI (reference sequence). The CDR3 loop spans 13 amino acids. Trimming pared 4 bases from V and 4 bases from J, leaving 10 bases between. This chain's CDR3 is CASSSGGIYGYTF. Written as DNA, the CDR3 is TGTGCCAGCAGTTCGGGCGGGATCTATGGCTACACCTTC.

V usage is TRBV30 and J usage is TRBJ1-2; TRBD1 aligns across 7 bases. This CDR3 is built from 14 residues. Trimming at V came to 4 bases and at J to 6 bases, leaving 11 bases not matched to a gene. CDR1 is GTSNPN and CDR2 is SVGIG in the germline V gene (reference sequence). CDR3 nucleotide sequence: TGTGCCTGGAACCCAACAGGGGCGCCACATGGCTACACCTTC. It codes for CAWNPTGAPHGYTF.

The genes are TRBV18 and TRBJ2-7, with 9 bases matching TRBD1. Germline CDR1 KGHSH, CDR2 LQKENI. This CDR3 is 17 amino acids long. With 3 bases clipped from V and 3 bases from J, the junction kept 12 bases outside the gene matches. The CDR3 DNA reads TGTGCCAGCTCACCCCTAGGGACAGGGTTTGGTCGCTACGAGCAGTACTTC. Translation: CASSPLGTGFGRYEQYF.

The genes are TRBV1 and TRBJ2-2; TRBD2, the table's D call, was not compared with the DNA. TRBV1 has pseudogene status. CDR3 length equals 17 residues. DNA for the CDR3: TGCACCAGCAGCCCTATAATCAGCGGGGAGAACACCGGGGAGCTGTTTTTT. Protein sequence: CTSSPIISGENTGELFF.

This chain uses TRBV9 with TRBJ1-1; TRBD1 matches at 10 bases. Trimming took 3 bases from V and 5 from J; bases not matched to a gene: 7. CDR1 is SGDLS and CDR2 is YYNGEE in the germline V gene. This CDR3 comprises 15 residues. DNA of the CDR3: TGTGCCAGCAGCGGCCGGGACAGGGGTCGAACTGAAGCTTTCTTT. This encodes CASSGRDRGRTEAFF.

The rearrangement joins TRBV6-5 to TRBJ1-6; 9 bases agree with TRBD1. Germline V gene sequence: CDR1 MNHEY, CDR2 SVGAGI. Trimming at V came to 3 bases and at J to 7 bases, leaving 7 bases not matched to a gene. The CDR3 has 16 amino acids. CDR3 residues: CASSYRGTGTNSPLHF. The CDR3 nucleotides read TGTGCCAGCAGTTATCGCGGGACAGGGACGAATTCACCCCTCCACTTT.

The chain couples TRBV5-1 to TRBJ2-3, with 9 bases that match TRBD2. This CDR3 contains 14 residues. With V trimmed by 4 bases and J by 6 bases, 6 bases remained unmatched. Looked up from germline, CDR1 is SGHRS and CDR2 is YFSETQ. CDR3 nucleotide sequence: TGCGCCAGCAGCGGCGGGGGGGCCTTTGATACGCAGTATTTT. Translated: CASSGGGAFDTQYF.

The rearrangement links TRBV27 to TRBJ2-1; 10 nucleotides align to TRBD1. The germline V gene has CDR1 MNHEY and CDR2 SMNVEV (reference sequence). V was clipped by 6 bases and J by 7 bases; unmatched bases: 12. CDR3 length equals 16 residues. The CDR3 DNA reads TGTGCCAGCAGACAATACCGGGACAGGGGATTTAATGAGCAGTTCTTC. Its protein product is CASRQYRDRGFNEQFF.

This rearrangement joins TRBV9 to TRBJ1-3; D is perhaps TRBD1 (6 bases). This CDR3 has 17 amino acids. Germline V gene lookup returns CDR1 SGDLS and CDR2 YYNGEE. V was trimmed by 0 bases and J by 3 bases, leaving 16 bases between them. CDR3 nucleotide sequence: TGTGCCAGCAGCGTAGGCAAAGGGGGTTTAGTTGGAAACACCATATATTTT. Protein product: CASSVGKGGLVGNTIYF.

The J gene is TRBJ1-1, the V gene TRBV29-1; 7 nucleotides align to TRBD1. V dropped 7 bases and J dropped 1; count of bases not matched to a gene: 6. In germline, CDR1 is SQVTM, CDR2 ANQGSEA. CDR3 length equals 13 residues. CDR3 in amino acids: CSAKGAANTEAFF. CDR3 nucleotide sequence: TGCAGCGCCAAGGGGGCAGCGAACACTGAAGCTTTCTTT. The variable domain in full, completed from reference TRBV29-1 and TRBJ1-1, reads SAVISQKPSRDICQRGTSLTIQCQVDSQVTMMFWYRQQPGQSLTLIATANQGSEATYESGFVIDKFPISRPNLTFSTLTVSNMSPEDSSIYLCSAKGAANTEAFFGQGTRLTVV.

In this sample, this clone turned up a few times. The chain carries TRBV2 and TRBJ1-2; D call uncertain. The V end was cut by 4 bases, the J end by 2 bases, with 14 bases between. The germline CDR1 and CDR2 sequences are SNHLY and FYNNEI. The CDR3 is made up of 15 amino acids. The CDR3 loop is CASSVRRSPNYGYTF. CDR3 nucleotide sequence: TGTGCCAGCAGTGTTAGGAGAAGCCCCAACTATGGCTACACCTTC.

The chain couples TRBV7-2 to TRBJ2-4; D unclear. CDR1 is SGHTA, CDR2 FQGNSA, per germline. V was clipped by 1 base and J by 3 bases, with 7 bases between them. This CDR3 is built from 14 residues. In nucleotides, the CDR3 is TGTGCCAGCAGCTTAGATGCCAGCAAAAACATTCAGTACTTC. This gives the protein CASSLDASKNIQYF.

This chain joins TRBV5-1 and TRBJ1-2; D ambiguous. Germline loops: CDR1 SGHRS, CDR2 YFSETQ. V gave up 5 bases and J gave up 8 bases, with 16 bases separating them. The CDR3 extends over 13 amino acids. The CDR3 protein is CASRFNSAGGYTF. The CDR3 DNA sequence: TGCGCCAGCAGATTCAATTCGGCGGGGGGCTACACCTTC.

The CDR3 is CASSSLGQPQHF. CDR3 nucleotide sequence: TGTGCCAGCAGCTCACTTGGTCAGCCCCAGCATTTT. This chain joins TRBV7-2 and TRBJ1-5; D gene uncertain. Germline values: CDR1 SGHTA, CDR2 FQGNSA. The CDR3 runs 12 residues. V was cut by 4 bases and J by 6 bases, with 7 bases left in between. The full variable domain, completed using reference TRBV7-2 and TRBJ1-5, is GAGVSQSPSNKVTEKGKDVELRCDPISGHTALYWYRQSLGQGLEFLIYFQGNSAPDKSGLPSDRFSAERTGGSVSTLTIQRTQQEDSAVYLCASSSLGQPQHFGDGTRLSIL.

The rearrangement links TRBV5-1 to TRBJ2-1; TRBD2 matches at 9 bases. V lost 1 base and J lost 3; bases outside the gene matches: 11. The CDR3 consists of 18 residues. Germline CDR1 is SGHRS and CDR2 is YFSETQ. The CDR3 coding sequence is TGCGCCAGCAGCTTGCATAGGTACGGGACTAGCCTCTACAATGAGCAGTTCTTC. Protein product: CASSLHRYGTSLYNEQFF. The variable domain in full, with the rest retrieved from reference TRBV5-1 and TRBJ2-1, is KAGVTQTPRYLIKTRGQQVTLSCSPISGHRSVSWYQQTPGQGLQFLFEYFSETQRNKGNFPGRFSGRQFSNSRSEMNVSTLELGDSALYLCASSLHRYGTSLYNEQFFGPGTRLTVL.

J is TRBJ2-7 and V is TRBV10-3; 7 nucleotides line up with TRBD2. This CDR3 region has 14 residues. Looked up from germline, CDR1 is ENHRY and CDR2 is SYGVKD. The V segment lost 4 bases and the J segment 0 bases; nucleotides outside the gene matches: 3. The CDR3 protein is CAISASSGSYEQYF. The CDR3 DNA reads TGTGCCATCAGTGCCTCTAGCGGCTCCTACGAGCAGTACTTC.

This chain joins TRBV2 and TRBJ2-1; D is possibly TRBD1 (6 bases). Germline CDR1 is SNHLY and CDR2 is FYNNEI. CDR3 length equals 16 residues. Between the trimmed V and J ends, which lost 2 bases and 4 bases, there was a span of 15 bases. CDR3 in DNA: TGTGCCAGCAGTGAACCCCGGGACACCTTTTACAATGAGCAGTTCTTC. Protein sequence: CASSEPRDTFYNEQFF.

This clone was detected only once. This sequence joins TRBV25-1 and TRBJ2-1; unclear D gene. CDR1 and CDR2 from the germline V gene are MGHDK and SYGVNS. Trimming pared 0 bases from V and 9 bases from J, leaving 3 bases between. The CDR3 loop spans 11 amino acids. CDR3 sequence reads: CASSEYSEQFF. The CDR3 DNA reads TGTGCCAGCAGTGAATACTCTGAGCAGTTCTTC.

This chain's CDR3 is CSVEDSRRKNSPLHF. Written as DNA, the CDR3 is TGCAGCGTTGAAGATTCTAGACGGAAAAATTCACCCCTCCACTTT. The chain has TRBV29-1 and TRBJ1-6, with D uncertain. CDR1 is SQVTM, CDR2 ANQGSEA, per germline. The germline V and J ends were trimmed by 0 bases and 7 bases, with 13 bases remaining between them. The CDR3 consists of 15 residues. The entire variable domain, with the rest obtained from reference TRBV29-1 and TRBJ1-6, is as follows: SAVISQKPSRDICQRGTSLTIQCQVDSQVTMMFWYRQQPGQSLTLIATANQGSEATYESGFVIDKFPISRPNLTFSTLTVSNMSPEDSSIYLCSVEDSRRKNSPLHFGNGTRLTVT.

V is TRBV11-2 and J is TRBJ2-7; TRBD2 might be the D (5 bases). Germline lookup yields CDR1 SGHAT and CDR2 FQNNGV. Trimming cost V 5 bases and J 3 bases, with 14 bases left between them. The length of the CDR3 is 14 residues. The CDR3 here is CASSTSREGYEQYF. The DNA for the CDR3 is TGTGCCAGCAGCACAAGCAGAGAGGGCTACGAGCAGTACTTC.

The V call is TRBV5-5, the J call TRBJ1-5, with a tentative D call TRBD1 (6 bases). Germline V gives CDR1 SGHKS, CDR2 YYEKEE (reference sequence). V gave up 3 bases and J gave up 8 bases, with 15 bases separating them. CDR3 length: 14 residues. CDR3 protein: CASSYAGAGEPQHF. The CDR3 DNA sequence: TGTGCCAGCAGCTACGCGGGGGCAGGGGAGCCCCAGCATTTT.

This chain uses TRBV7-2 with TRBJ2-1; 9 nucleotides match TRBD1. This CDR3 is built from 14 residues. Unmatched junction bases numbered 6, after V lost 5 bases and J lost 7 bases. Germline CDR1 is SGHTA and CDR2 is FQGNSA. In DNA, the CDR3 is TGTGCCAGCAGCCAATACAGGGGGCTAAATGAGCAGTTCTTC. Translating gives CASSQYRGLNEQFF.

The J gene is TRBJ1-5, the V gene TRBV5-1; tentatively, D is TRBD1 (5 bases). CDR3 length: 15 amino acids. Trimming stripped 2 bases from V and 0 bases from J, with 9 bases between. The V gene's germline CDR1 is SGHRS and CDR2 YFSETQ. The CDR3 is CASSLSGNSNQPQHF. In DNA, the CDR3 is TGCGCCAGCAGCTTATCAGGGAATAGCAATCAGCCCCAGCATTTT.

This chain connects TRBV9 to TRBJ2-7; 9 positions match TRBD1. The CDR3 runs to 16 residues. Trimming cost V 4 bases and J 7 bases; bases outside gene matches: 15. Germline CDR1 SGDLS, CDR2 YYNGEE. The CDR3: CASSLKGRTGVEEQYF. The CDR3 DNA follows: TGTGCCAGCAGCCTTAAGGGAAGGACAGGGGTTGAAGAGCAGTACTTC. Full variable domain (outside the CDR3, taken from reference TRBV9 and TRBJ2-7): DSGVTQTPKHLITATGQRVTLRCSPRSGDLSVYWYQQSLDQGLQFLIQYYNGEERAKGNILERFSAQQFPDLHSELNLSSLELGDSALYFCASSLKGRTGVEEQYFGPGTRLTVT.

Points on this clone: Germline is not matched at one junction end, which may reflect a read error. J is TRBJ2-2 and V is TRBV5-1; 9 bases map to TRBD1. Germline CDR1 SGHRS, CDR2 YFSETQ. The CDR3 runs to 15 residues. The CDR3 sequence: CASSSGTGNPGELFF. CDR3 nucleotide sequence: TGCGCCAGTTCTTCCGGGACAGGGAACCCCGGGGAGCTGTTTTTT. The full variable domain, rest sourced from reference TRBV5-1 and TRBJ2-2, is KAGVTQTPRYLIKTRGQQVTLSCSPISGHRSVSWYQQTPGQGLQFLFEYFSETQRNKGNFPGRFSGRQFSNSRSEMNVSTLELGDSALYLCASSSGTGNPGELFFGEGSRLTVL.

V gene TRBV5-1 combines with J gene TRBJ2-3; 9 nucleotides agree with TRBD1. The V gene's germline CDR1 is SGHRS and CDR2 YFSETQ. CDR3 length: 15 residues. V shed 2 bases and J 2 bases; nucleotides not matched to a gene: 3. This CDR3 is CASSFGQGLTDTQYF. The CDR3 DNA sequence: TGCGCCAGCAGCTTCGGACAGGGGCTCACAGATACGCAGTATTTT.

This chain uses TRBV9 with TRBJ1-2; 9 nucleotides agree with TRBD1. The CDR3 is 15 amino acids. Germline V lookup: CDR1 SGDLS, CDR2 YYNGEE. V was clipped by 0 bases and J by 2 bases; unmatched bases: 2. CDR3 loop: CASSVEGTGNYGYTF. CDR3 DNA sequence: TGTGCCAGCAGCGTAGAGGGGACAGGGAACTATGGCTACACCTTC.

The chain employs TRBV4-1 and TRBJ2-1, with 12 nucleotides matching TRBD2. The CDR3 is 18 amino acids. Germline lookup yields CDR1 MGHRA and CDR2 YSYEKL. J was trimmed by 4 bases and V by 1 base; bases with no gene match: 8. In nucleotides, the CDR3 is TGCGCCAGCAGCCAAGGGACTAGCGGGGCCATAGGGTACAATGAGCAGTTCTTC. It encodes CASSQGTSGAIGYNEQFF.

This clone showed up just once. This sequence joins TRBV7-9 and TRBJ1-4, with D perhaps TRBD1 (5 bases). Germline V gene data show CDR1 as SEHNR and CDR2 as FQNEAQ (reference sequence). Trimming took 4 bases from V and 4 from J, leaving 13 bases between them. The CDR3 spans 15 residues. CDR3 in amino acids: CASSSVGGDNEKLFF. CDR3 nucleotides: TGTGCCAGCAGCTCCGTTGGGGGGGATAATGAAAAACTGTTTTTT.